This T cell receptor beta chain was identified during a study of cytotoxic CD8 clonotypes in ibrutinib-treated CLL. For the study at large: Patients attained about 24 partial and 2 complete responses; at median about 74 months, about 15 remained remitted while about twelve progressed.

The CDR3 spans 15 residues. Germline assignment: CDR1 SGHRS and CDR2 YFSETQ. V shed 0 bases and J shed 0 bases, with 6 bases lying between them. TCRdb's copy holds only in-frame clones and misses some; the assay was immunoSEQ multiplex PCR. The repertoire holds 110,000 to 150,000 clones, with more than 75% as singletons. In regard to this clone: Distinct nucleotide sequences in the sample also encode this CDR3.

The TCR was taken from a human donor with chronic lymphocytic leukemia. This sequence joins TRBV5-1 and TRBJ1-4; D gene unclear. Sequenced here: PBMCs, sampled after 24 months of ibrutinib treatment. CDR3 bases: TGCGCCAGCAGCTTGGCGGGAGCAACTAATGAAAAACTGTTTTTT. Residues: CASSLAGATNEKLFF.